This T cell receptor (beta chain) originates from a study of STAT5B mutations in CD4+ large granular lymphocyte leukemia. Findings and caveats of the study: Top patient clones used TRBV06 genes more often: 8/27 versus 2/35 in controls.

For this clone: Its antigen remains unidentified.

Repertoires were generated with immunoSEQ multiplex PCR, while TCRdb's copy carries only in-frame clones and drops some. In the table there are approximately 8,100 clones, 76% of which are singletons. In germline, CDR1 is ENHRY, CDR2 SYGVKD. The CDR3 totals 12 residues. Trimming pared 11 bases from V and 7 bases from J, leaving 17 bases between. What was sequenced was PBMCs. This receptor was obtained from an older woman with CD4+ T-cell large granular lymphocyte leukemia. The chain links TRBV10-3 to TRBJ1-1; TRBD1 is a possible D gene (6 bases). CDR3 amino acids: CASKPGDGEAFF. The CDR3 bases are TGTGCCTCGAAGCCAGGGGATGGTGAAGCTTTCTTT.